Presented here are 13 T cell receptor beta chains from one specimen sequenced in a study of blood T cell repertoires in COVID-19. Clones were read by immunoSEQ multiplex PCR, and TCRdb kept only the in-frame ones, dropping some. The sample gives some 120,000 clones, around four fifths of which show up once; under 0.85% is in the top ten. Sequencing was done on a sample of peripheral blood. These receptors were collected from a woman aged 70-85 years with acute or convalescent COVID-19.

The chain recombines TRBV28 with TRBJ2-7; D is perhaps TRBD2 (5 bases). The CDR3 loop spans 13 amino acids. Trimming removed 3 bases from V and 3 bases from J, with 9 bases in between. Germline loops: CDR1 MDHEN, CDR2 SYDVKM. Here the CDR3 DNA reads TGTGCCAGCAGTTTCCCCGACTACTACGAGCAGTACTTC. It specifies CASSFPDYYEQYF.

This clone was recorded only once. The chain joins TRBV19 to TRBJ1-2, with 7 bases lining up with TRBD1. The CDR3 totals 12 residues. Germline CDR1 is LNHDA and CDR2 is SQIVND (reference sequence). V was clipped by 6 bases and J by 4 bases; unmatched bases: 2. The CDR3 loop reads CASSDRVYGYTF. The CDR3 coding sequence is TGTGCCAGTAGCGACAGGGTCTATGGCTACACCTTC.

The rearrangement joins TRBV7-2 to TRBJ2-2, with D possibly matching TRBD2 (7 bases). CDR3 size: 18 residues. V was shortened by 0 bases and J by 7 bases, with 21 bases between the two germline ends. Germline values: CDR1 SGHTA, CDR2 FQGNSA. For the CDR3, the DNA is TGTGCCAGCAGCTTAGCTCTGGGGAGGGGGTCCGTTGACGGGGAGCTGTTTTTT. Its protein is CASSLALGRGSVDGELFF.

V is TRBV6-5 and J is TRBJ2-1; 12 nucleotides match TRBD1. There are 14 residues in the CDR3. Germline CDR1 and CDR2: MNHEY and SVGAGI. With V trimmed by 5 bases and J by 10 bases, 6 bases remained unmatched. The CDR3: CASSRGTGGREQFF. The CDR3 DNA sequence: TGTGCCAGCAGTCGTGGGACAGGGGGCAGGGAGCAGTTCTTC.

The sample holds one count of this clone. The chain links TRBV9 to TRBJ1-2; 8 nucleotides align to TRBD1. Trimming removed 0 bases from V and 3 bases from J; junction bases left unmatched: 7. This CDR3 is 16 amino acids long. Germline assignment: CDR1 SGDLS and CDR2 YYNGEE. In DNA form, the CDR3 reads TGTGCCAGCAGCGTAGGCCAGGGGGCTCGGGACTATGGCTACACCTTC. Encoded protein: CASSVGQGARDYGYTF.

The J gene is TRBJ1-4, the V gene TRBV10-2; TRBD1 is a possible D gene (6 bases). CDR1 is WSHSY and CDR2 is SAAADI in the germline V gene. V gave up 3 bases and J gave up 11 bases, with 25 bases separating them. There are 17 residues in the CDR3. The CDR3 sequence: CASSEGMEMGHHGKLFF. For the CDR3, the DNA is TGCGCCAGCAGTGAAGGGATGGAAATGGGACATCACGGGAAACTGTTTTTT.

The J gene is TRBJ2-1, the V gene TRBV9, with 7 bases lining up with TRBD2. Germline CDR1 is SGDLS and CDR2 is YYNGEE. The CDR3 consists of 16 residues. Trimming took 0 bases from V and 2 from J; bases not matched to a gene: 5. CDR3 nucleotide sequence: TGTGCCAGCAGCGTAGTGGAGCGGGGACCCTACAATGAGCAGTTCTTC. Translating gives CASSVVERGPYNEQFF.

This rearrangement joins TRBV2 to TRBJ2-1; D uncertain. Germline CDR1 and CDR2: SNHLY and FYNNEI. Trimming pared 4 bases from V and 6 bases from J, leaving 7 bases between. CDR3 length: 12 residues. Here the CDR3 reads CASSVLVNEQFF. In DNA form, the CDR3 reads TGTGCCAGCAGTGTATTAGTCAATGAGCAGTTCTTC.

This clone has a handful of counts. V and J are TRBV9 and TRBJ2-1, with D tentatively TRBD2 (5 bases). Germline V CDR1 and CDR2: SGDLS, YYNGEE. The CDR3 length is 17 residues. V lost 3 bases to trimming and J lost 0 bases, with 16 bases between them. The CDR3 DNA is TGTGCCAGCAGCGCCTTAAGCGGTAGGAGCTCCTACAATGAGCAGTTCTTC. Amino acids: CASSALSGRSSYNEQFF.

This chain connects TRBV5-8 to TRBJ2-1; 7 positions match TRBD2. The CDR3 consists of 15 residues. Germline V gene sequence: CDR1 SGHTS, CDR2 YDEGEE. Trimming cost V 1 base and J 5 bases; bases outside gene matches: 6. The CDR3 region is CASSLSGRWDNEQFF. The CDR3 DNA reads as TGTGCCAGCAGCTTGTCCGGGAGGTGGGACAATGAGCAGTTCTTC. Together with reference TRBV5-8 and TRBJ2-1, the CDR3 gives the full variable domain: EAGVTQSPTHLIKTRGQQATLRCSPISGHTSVYWYQQALGLGLQFLLWYDEGEERNRGNFPPRFSGRQFPNYSSELNVNALELEDSALYLCASSLSGRWDNEQFFGPGTRLTVL.

The V and J genes are TRBV5-4 and TRBJ1-4; 7 bases agree with TRBD1. Germline CDR1 and CDR2: SGHNT and YYREEE (reference sequence). This CDR3 contains 15 residues. The junction had 11 bases not matched to a gene; V was cut back by 5 bases and J by 7 bases. CDR3 in amino acids: CASSPRQGNGEKLFF. In DNA, the CDR3 is TGTGCCAGCAGTCCGCGACAGGGAAACGGTGAAAAACTGTTTTTT. Full variable domain (missing parts from reference TRBV5-4 and TRBJ1-4): ETGVTQSPTHLIKTRGQQVTLRCSSQSGHNTVSWYQQALGQGPQFIFQYYREEENGRGNFPPRFSGLQFPNYSSELNVNALELDDSALYLCASSPRQGNGEKLFFGSGTQLSVL.

The rearrangement links TRBV9 to TRBJ1-4, with 8 bases lining up with TRBD1. Trimming at V came to 4 bases and at J to 5 bases, leaving 4 bases not matched to a gene. The CDR3 is made up of 14 amino acids. Looked up from germline, CDR1 is SGDLS and CDR2 is YYNGEE. CDR3: CASSPQGGNEKLFF. CDR3 DNA sequence: TGTGCCAGCAGCCCACAGGGGGGGAATGAAAAACTGTTTTTT.

V and J are TRBV28 and TRBJ2-1, with TRBD2 matching over 12 bases. Trimming took 2 bases from V and 2 from J; bases not matched to a gene: 19. The CDR3 consists of 22 residues. The germline V gene encodes CDR1 MDHEN and CDR2 SYDVKM. The CDR3 sequence is CASSLKGRPGLAGRRAYNEQFF. CDR3 DNA: TGTGCCAGCAGTTTAAAAGGGAGACCGGGACTAGCGGGCCGTCGGGCCTACAATGAGCAGTTCTTC.